This TCR beta chain came from a study of persistence of HIV-infected CD4 T cells. Study as a whole: The sample holds CD4+ T cells responsive to CMV or HIV-1 Gag. Suppressive ART had lasted a median of about eight years.

This was the immunoSEQ version 4 assay in survey mode. Profiled with immunoSEQ multiplex PCR; TCRdb holds only in-frame clones, not every one. The sample has roughly 30,000 clones; roughly 78% are singletons. About this clone: The antigen remains unidentified.

The CDR3 loop spans 13 amino acids. CDR1 is SSHAT and CDR2 is FNYEAQ in the germline V gene (reference sequence). V shed 4 bases and J 4 bases; nucleotides not matched to a gene: 2. Stimulation used around 10 ug/mL lysate from CMV-infected fibroblasts. Sorted nonresponding memory CD4+ T cells were CD40L-negative, CD69-negative, CD45RO-high. PBMCs were depleted of CD8+ T cells before stimulation. Anti-CD28/CD49d costimulation, CD40-blocking antibody and enfuvirtide were given to CD8-depleted PBMCs for 15 to 20 hours. This chain joins TRBV7-7 and TRBJ2-5, with TRBD1 matching 8 bases. Sequenced here: CD4+ T cells sorted from PBMCs after 18-hour stimulation, sampled from a patient who received antiretroviral therapy. This sequence originates from an adult woman with HIV who was CMV-seropositive. The CDR3 is CASSSDRGETQYF. For the CDR3, the DNA is TGTGCCAGCAGCTCCGACAGGGGAGAGACCCAGTACTTC.